This T cell receptor beta chain emerged from a study of Ad26.COV2.S vaccination and SARS-CoV-2 variants. Study-level background: Among those in the COV1001 Ad26.COV2.S trial arm was the donor. General study findings and limits: Among vaccine recipients, spike-specific TCR breadth exceeded that of placebo recipients. Similar non-spike TCR breadth was observed in recipients of vaccine and of placebo.

With respect to this clone: Its target is not known.

Germline V gene sequence: CDR1 SEHNR, CDR2 FQNEAQ (reference sequence). Deletions cut 0 bases from V and 0 bases from J, with 9 bases between. The CDR3 loop spans 16 amino acids. The treatment was: about 20 received Ad26.COV2.S at low or high dose, single or two shots; about 5 received placebo; per-sample allocation not given. Day 63 after the first vaccine or placebo injection was the time point for sampling. An Ad26 vector expressing Wuhan-strain SARS-CoV-2 spike served as the vaccine. TCRdb's table, derived via immunoSEQ multiplex PCR, lists solely in-frame clones and lacks some. The sample lists approximately 300,000 clones, around 83% occurring once.

The source was peripheral blood, collected in a trial of Ad26.COV2.S vaccine versus placebo. The rearrangement joins TRBV7-9 to TRBJ2-1, with D unclear. The clonotype originates from a person aged 18 to 65 who received the Ad26.COV2.S COVID-19 vaccine or a placebo. Written as DNA, the CDR3 is TGTGCCAGCAGCTTAGCGGCGGCGAGCTCCTACAATGAGCAGTTCTTC. Protein sequence: CASSLAAASSYNEQFF.